The TCR beta chain under discussion was sequenced for a study of CD8 T cells in ankylosing spondylitis. In TCRdb, the 5' RACE reads were re-called with MiXCR into one record per CDR3 protein. The sample has about 840,000 distinct CDR3 sequences, over 9.5% seen once. This CDR3 spans 15 amino acids. The ends were cut back, 1 base at V and 0 bases at J, with 10 bases in the middle. Germline-derived CDR1 and CDR2 are SGHTA and FQGNSA. As regards this clonotype: Antigen specificity is unknown.

The study, taken as a whole, reports: Disease-linked clones, CD8+, were relatively rare in peripheral blood. It appeared that ankylosing spondylitis blood was characterized by a TCR beta motif of about eight highly homologous variants. Previously reported in reactive arthritis synovial fluid and blood were some of the motif variants.

What was sequenced was blood, either unsorted or a sorted T cell fraction (not recorded which). This TCR was recovered from a male donor with ankylosing spondylitis. The J gene is TRBJ2-7, the V gene TRBV7-2, with D maybe TRBD2 (5 bases). CDR3 nucleotide sequence: TGTGCCAGCAGCTTAGTTAGCGCGACCTCCTACGAGCAGTACTTC. Its protein is CASSLVSATSYEQYF.